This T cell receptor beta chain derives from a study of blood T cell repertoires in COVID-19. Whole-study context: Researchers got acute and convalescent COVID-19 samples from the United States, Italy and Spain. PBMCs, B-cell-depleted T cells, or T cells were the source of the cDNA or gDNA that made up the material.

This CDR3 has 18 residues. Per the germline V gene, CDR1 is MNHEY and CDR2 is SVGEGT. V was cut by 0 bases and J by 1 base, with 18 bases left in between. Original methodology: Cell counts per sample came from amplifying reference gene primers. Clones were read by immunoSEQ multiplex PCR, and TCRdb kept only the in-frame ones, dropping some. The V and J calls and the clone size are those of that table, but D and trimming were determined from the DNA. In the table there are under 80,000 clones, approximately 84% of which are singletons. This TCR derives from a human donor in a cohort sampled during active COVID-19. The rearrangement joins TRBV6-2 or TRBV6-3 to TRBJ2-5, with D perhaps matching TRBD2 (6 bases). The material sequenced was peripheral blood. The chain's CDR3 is CASSYSYTDQRVQETQYF. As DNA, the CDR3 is TGTGCCAGCAGTTACTCTTATACAGACCAGCGGGTCCAAGAGACCCAGTACTTC.